Listed below are T cell receptor beta chains from one sample, sequenced in a study of cytomegalovirus exposure and HLA in healthy donors. Sequencing was performed with immunoSEQ multiplex PCR; in TCRdb, only in-frame clones are kept and a portion is missing. The repertoire holds 150,000 or so clones, with 64% as singletons. Material: PBMCs. Receptor source: a woman between 25 and 40 years old in good health and CMV-seropositive. CDR3s leave out the opening cysteine and the closing phenylalanine or tryptophan. Each record gives: V gene, clone size, CDR3 protein. Clone size is given for some rows only: seen once, a few or many times, or a class if the clone is expanded.

TRBV7-8 - ASSSYRIEQY
TRBV2 - ASGGEGFANQPQH
TRBV7-9 - ASSSKREGREQY
TRBV9 - ASSPRQGQTYSGNTIY
TRBV5-4 - ASRSGGSGANNEQF
TRBV6-1 - ASSSNTQGYEQY
TRBV13 - ASSRREDAYEQY
TRBV11-3 - ASSFLAGGNYEQY
TRBV15 once ATSRERGGTDTQY
TRBV28 - ASSRSTAGGPYEQY
TRBV11-2 - ASSISATNEKLF
TRBV6-5 - ASSFVGMDSGNTIY
TRBV2 - ASRLRSTNEKLF
TRBV2 few ASMSRGMNTEAF
TRBV4-2 - ASSSQGSGGAYEQY
TRBV14 - ASSLTMTGNTEAF
TRBV2 once ASRPGGQF
TRBV28 - ASSSVTRGQISYEQY
TRBV7-8 - ASSSRQALVAEAF
TRBV29-1 - SVKGGALSYEQY
TRBV19 - ASSITRKGGTFNQPQH
TRBV9 - ASSVVPGGPNETQY
TRBV29-1 - SVAPGEYGSYEQY
TRBV7-2 - ASSLAYGEQF
TRBV19 - ASSITGARGGGYT
TRBV10-3 - AIKLAGGPKDEQF
TRBV19 - ASKPSGGAGGYT
TRBV9 - ASTRTDNSPLH
TRBV5-1 once ASSQSTAPNEKLF
TRBV27 - ASSLSRAETQY
TRBV23-1 few ASSQSLEQGSKNIQY
TRBV6-1 - ASLQGLYTEAF
TRBV19 - ASSITGGAEQY